This entry concerns a single T cell receptor beta chain. Antigen specificity is unknown. TCRbeta library preparation incorporated unique molecular identifiers. TCRdb re-called the PCR reads with MiXCR, one entry per CDR3 protein. The data show about 97,000 distinct CDR3 sequences, 6% to 9% seen once. The germline V and J ends were trimmed by 6 bases and 0 bases, with 9 bases remaining between them. This CDR3 contains 13 residues. CDR1 and CDR2 (germline): DFQATT, SNEGSKA (reference sequence). This sample was included in a study of T-cell reconstitution after alpha-beta-depleted transplantation in children. Overall study findings and caveats: Reports say that about two months after transplant, the alpha-beta T cells came out of several hundred graft clones that had expanded. After transplant, high TCRbeta diversity at day 60 in some patients arose from surviving recipient T cells and thymic progenitors.

This material consisted of PBMCs, taken before TCRalphabeta/CD19-depleted stem cell transplant. The clonotype comes from a boy between 2 and 10 years old with acute lymphoblastic leukemia, due to receive a stem cell transplant. The chain combines TRBV20-1 with TRBJ2-1; D might be TRBD1 or TRBD2, each matching 5 bases. The CDR3 sequence is CSAMGPSYNEQFF. CDR3 in DNA: TGCAGTGCCATGGGACCCTCCTACAATGAGCAGTTCTTC.